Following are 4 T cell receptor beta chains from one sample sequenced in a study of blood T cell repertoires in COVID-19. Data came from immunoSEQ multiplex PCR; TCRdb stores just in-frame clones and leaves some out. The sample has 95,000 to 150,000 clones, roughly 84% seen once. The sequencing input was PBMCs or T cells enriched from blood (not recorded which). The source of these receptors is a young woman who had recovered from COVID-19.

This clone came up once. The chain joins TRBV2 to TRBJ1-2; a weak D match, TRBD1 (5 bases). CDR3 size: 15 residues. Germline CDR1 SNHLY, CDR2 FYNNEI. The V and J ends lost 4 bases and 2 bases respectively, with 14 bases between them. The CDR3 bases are TGTGCCAGCAGTGCTTTAAGGGGCACCAACTATGGCTACACCTTC. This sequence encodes CASSALRGTNYGYTF.

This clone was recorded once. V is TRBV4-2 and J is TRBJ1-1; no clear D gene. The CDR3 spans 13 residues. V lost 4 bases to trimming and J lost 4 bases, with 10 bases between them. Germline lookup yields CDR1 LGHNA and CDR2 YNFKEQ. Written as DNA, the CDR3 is TGTGCCAGCAGCCGGGGAGGAGGCACTGAAGCTTTCTTT. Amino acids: CASSRGGGTEAFF.

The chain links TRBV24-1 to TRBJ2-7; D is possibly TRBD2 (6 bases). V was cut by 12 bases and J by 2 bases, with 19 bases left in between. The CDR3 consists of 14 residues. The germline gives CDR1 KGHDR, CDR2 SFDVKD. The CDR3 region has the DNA TGTGCCCCCCGGGACTGGGGATGTACCTACGAGCAGTACTTC. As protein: CAPRDWGCTYEQYF.

CDR3 protein: CATKTSGAYNEQFF. The CDR3 DNA follows: TGTGCCACAAAGACTAGCGGGGCGTACAATGAGCAGTTCTTC. The V call is TRBV2, the J call TRBJ2-1; 11 nucleotides line up with TRBD2. This CDR3 has 14 amino acids. With V trimmed by 10 bases and J by 4 bases, 6 bases remained unmatched. Germline loops: CDR1 SNHLY, CDR2 FYNNEI.